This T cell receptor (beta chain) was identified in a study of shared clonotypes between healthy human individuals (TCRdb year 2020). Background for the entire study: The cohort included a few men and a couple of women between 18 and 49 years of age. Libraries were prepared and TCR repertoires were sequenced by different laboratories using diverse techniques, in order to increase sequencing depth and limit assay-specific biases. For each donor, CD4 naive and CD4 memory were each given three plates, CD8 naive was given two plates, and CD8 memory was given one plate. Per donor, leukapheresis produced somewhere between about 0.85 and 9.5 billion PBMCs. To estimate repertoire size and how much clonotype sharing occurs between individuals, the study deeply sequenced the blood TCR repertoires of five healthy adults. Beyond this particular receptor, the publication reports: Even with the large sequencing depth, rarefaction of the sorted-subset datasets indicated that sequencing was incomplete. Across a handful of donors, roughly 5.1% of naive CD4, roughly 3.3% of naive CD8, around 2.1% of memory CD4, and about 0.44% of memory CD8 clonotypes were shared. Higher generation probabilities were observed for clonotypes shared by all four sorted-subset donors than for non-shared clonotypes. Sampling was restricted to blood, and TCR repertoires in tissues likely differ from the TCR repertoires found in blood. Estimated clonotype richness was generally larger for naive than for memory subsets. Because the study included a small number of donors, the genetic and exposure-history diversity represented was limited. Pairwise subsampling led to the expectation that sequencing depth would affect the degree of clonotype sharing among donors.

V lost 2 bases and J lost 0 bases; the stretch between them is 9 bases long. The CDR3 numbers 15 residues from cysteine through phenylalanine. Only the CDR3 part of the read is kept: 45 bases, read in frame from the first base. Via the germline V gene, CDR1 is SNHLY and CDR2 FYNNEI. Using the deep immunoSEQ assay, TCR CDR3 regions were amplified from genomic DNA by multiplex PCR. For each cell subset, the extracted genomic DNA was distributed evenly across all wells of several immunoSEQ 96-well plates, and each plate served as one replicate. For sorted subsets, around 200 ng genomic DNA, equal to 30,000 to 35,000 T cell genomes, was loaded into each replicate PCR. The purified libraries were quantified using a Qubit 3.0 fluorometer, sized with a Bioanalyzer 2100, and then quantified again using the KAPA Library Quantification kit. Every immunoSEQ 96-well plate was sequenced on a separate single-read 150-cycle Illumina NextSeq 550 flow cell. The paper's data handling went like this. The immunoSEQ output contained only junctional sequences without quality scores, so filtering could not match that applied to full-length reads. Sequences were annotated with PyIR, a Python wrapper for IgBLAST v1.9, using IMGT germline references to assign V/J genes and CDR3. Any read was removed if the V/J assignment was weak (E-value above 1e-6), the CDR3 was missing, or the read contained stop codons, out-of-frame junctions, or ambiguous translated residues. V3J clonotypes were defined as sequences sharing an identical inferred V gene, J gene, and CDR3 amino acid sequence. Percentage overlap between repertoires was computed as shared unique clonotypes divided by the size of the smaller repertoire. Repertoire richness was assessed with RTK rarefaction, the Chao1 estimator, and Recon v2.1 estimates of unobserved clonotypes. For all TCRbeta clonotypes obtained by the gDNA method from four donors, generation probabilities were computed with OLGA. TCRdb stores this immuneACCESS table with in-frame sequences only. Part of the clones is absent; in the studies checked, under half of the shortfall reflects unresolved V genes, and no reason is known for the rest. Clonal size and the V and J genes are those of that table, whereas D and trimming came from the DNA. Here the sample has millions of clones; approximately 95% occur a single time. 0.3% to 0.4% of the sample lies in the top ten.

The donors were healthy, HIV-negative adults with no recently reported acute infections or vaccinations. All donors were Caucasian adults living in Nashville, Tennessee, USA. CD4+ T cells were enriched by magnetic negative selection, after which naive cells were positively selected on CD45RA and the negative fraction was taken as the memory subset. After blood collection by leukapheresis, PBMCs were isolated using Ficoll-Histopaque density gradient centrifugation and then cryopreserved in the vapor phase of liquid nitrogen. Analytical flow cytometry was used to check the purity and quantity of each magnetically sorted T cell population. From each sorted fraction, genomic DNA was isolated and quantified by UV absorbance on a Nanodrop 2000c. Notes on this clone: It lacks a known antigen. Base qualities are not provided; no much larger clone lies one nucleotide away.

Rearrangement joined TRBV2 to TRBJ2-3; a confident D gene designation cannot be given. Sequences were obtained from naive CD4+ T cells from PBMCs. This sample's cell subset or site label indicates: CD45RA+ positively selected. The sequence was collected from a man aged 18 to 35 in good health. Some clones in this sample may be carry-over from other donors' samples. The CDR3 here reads CASSESSLSTDTQYF. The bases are TGTGCCAGCAGTGAAAGTTCCCTCAGCACAGATACGCAGTATTTT.